The 10 T cell receptor beta chains below come from one sample, sequenced in a study of blood T cell repertoires in COVID-19. Libraries were prepared by immunoSEQ multiplex PCR; TCRdb keeps only in-frame clonotypes and omits some of them. The table includes around 400,000 clones, around nine tenths detected once. The sequencing input was PBMCs or T cells enriched from blood (not recorded which). The source of these receptors is a young woman who had been exposed to COVID-19.

This rearrangement joins TRBV7-6 to TRBJ1-2, with D unresolved. The CDR3 is 16 amino acids. Germline assignment: CDR1 SGHVS and CDR2 FNYEAQ. Trimming cost V 4 bases and J 8 bases, with 23 bases left between them. CDR3 in DNA: TGTGCCAGCAGCTCTCTAGGACTTTCTGGTTGGGAAGGCTACACCTTC. It codes for CASSSLGLSGWEGYTF. Full variable domain (remainder filled in from reference TRBV7-6 and TRBJ1-2): GAGVSQSPRYKVTKRGQDVALRCDPISGHVSLYWYRQALGQGPEFLTYFNYEAQQDKSGLPNDRFSAERPEGSISTLTIQRTEQRDSAMYRCASSSLGLSGWEGYTFGSGTRLTVV.

This clone was picked up one time. The chain couples TRBV4-1 to TRBJ1-6; unclear D gene. Germline lookup yields CDR1 MGHRA and CDR2 YSYEKL. The CDR3 has 15 amino acids. V was pared by 1 base and J by 8 bases, with 12 bases between. CDR3 protein: CASSQGVEWDSPLHF. CDR3 sequence (DNA): TGCGCCAGCAGCCAAGGGGTGGAGTGGGATTCACCCCTCCACTTT.

CDR3 sequence: CASRLQGTFTDTQYF. Written as DNA, the CDR3 is TGTGCCAGCAGGTTACAGGGGACTTTCACAGATACGCAGTATTTT. V gene TRBV6-5 combines with J gene TRBJ2-3; a possible D gene is TRBD1 (7 bases). The CDR3 spans 15 residues. V lost 6 bases and J 2 bases, leaving 15 bases between the germline ends. The germline gives CDR1 MNHEY, CDR2 SVGAGI.

This clone has only one observation. The chain is built from TRBV11-1 and TRBJ2-7; TRBD1 matches at 8 bases. CDR3 length: 14 amino acids. Germline CDR1 and CDR2: SGHAT and FQDESV (reference sequence). J gave up 4 bases and V 5 bases, and 7 bases lay outside the gene matches. The CDR3 here is CASSPRDRSYEQYF. The DNA for the CDR3 is TGTGCCAGCAGCCCGCGGGACAGGTCTTACGAGCAGTACTTC.

This clone was recorded once. The chain has TRBV18 and TRBJ1-1, with 7 bases that match TRBD1. Germline V gene lookup returns CDR1 KGHSH and CDR2 LQKENI. This CDR3 is built from 17 residues. The V gene end was trimmed by 6 bases and the J gene end by 4 bases; junction bases not matched to a gene: 17. CDR3 protein: CASSPGRKDRAFTEAFF. The CDR3 nucleotides are TGTGCCAGCTCGCCGGGACGCAAAGACAGGGCGTTCACTGAAGCTTTCTTT. Together with reference TRBV18 and TRBJ1-1, the CDR3 gives the full variable domain: NAGVMQNPRHLVRRRGQEARLRCSPMKGHSHVYWYRQLPEEGLKFMVYLQKENIIDESGMPKERFSAEFPKEGPSILRIQQVVRGDSAAYFCASSPGRKDRAFTEAFFGQGTRLTVV.

This sequence joins TRBV28 and TRBJ1-2, with TRBD1 identical over 12 bases. The germline CDR1 and CDR2 sequences are MDHEN and SYDVKM. This CDR3 is 14 amino acids long. The V segment lost 4 bases and the J segment 8 bases; nucleotides outside the gene matches: 5. The CDR3 sequence is CASSSPGQGAGYTF. The CDR3 DNA reads as TGTGCCAGCAGTTCACCGGGACAGGGGGCGGGCTACACCTTC.

The rearrangement uses TRBV3-1 (or the pseudogene TRBV3-2) and TRBJ1-6; D perhaps matches TRBD1 (5 bases). The CDR3 consists of 14 residues. Germline V gene sequence: CDR1 LGHDT, CDR2 YNNKEL (reference sequence). Trimming took 3 bases from V and 7 from J, leaving 10 bases between them. The DNA of the CDR3 is TGTGCCAGCAGCCATCAGGGACTGAATTCACCCCTCCACTTT. The encoded protein is CASSHQGLNSPLHF.

Here the CDR3 DNA reads TGCGCCAGCAGCTCATCATCCCCTGAAGCTTTCTTT. It encodes CASSSSSPEAFF. This chain links TRBV5-1 with TRBJ1-1; D uncertain. The germline V gene encodes CDR1 SGHRS and CDR2 YFSETQ. V gave up 3 bases and J gave up 6 bases, with 9 bases separating them. The CDR3 loop spans 12 amino acids.

This clone was seen only once. CDR3 DNA: TGTGCCATCAGTGAGCGGGAGGGGAATGAGCAGTTCTTC. Translated, it gives CAISEREGNEQFF. The J gene is TRBJ2-1, the V gene TRBV10-3; 8 bases are shared with TRBD2. From germline, CDR1 is ENHRY and CDR2 SYGVKD. The CDR3 consists of 13 residues. The J segment lost 7 bases and the V segment lost 2 bases, leaving 1 base of the junction unmatched.

V usage is TRBV6-2 or TRBV6-3 and J usage is TRBJ1-1; weak D call: TRBD1 (6 bases). With 6 bases removed from V and 1 base from J, the gap between germline ends came to 9 bases. Germline V gives CDR1 MNHEY, CDR2 SVGEGT. The CDR3 has 13 residues. CDR3: CASSLQGNTEAFF. The CDR3 coding sequence is TGTGCCAGCAGCCTACAGGGGAACACTGAAGCTTTCTTT.